These 11 T cell receptor beta chains were sequenced from one sample in a study of OX40 agonist ivuxolimab in advanced cancers. The table came from immunoSEQ multiplex PCR; TCRdb's copy has only in-frame clones and leaves some out. The data hold about 77,000 clones, with around nine tenths observed a single time. The material sequenced was CD4+ or CD8+ T cells sorted from blood, taken in a trial of the OX40 agonist ivuxolimab. The receptors stem from an adult with an advanced solid tumor such as melanoma, head and neck, liver or kidney cancer.

The rearrangement uses TRBV5-1 and TRBJ1-5; TRBD1 might be the D (5 bases). V was pared by 0 bases and J by 2 bases, with 15 bases between. This CDR3 region has 17 residues. Germline CDR1 reads SGHRS; CDR2 reads YFSETQ. The CDR3 DNA sequence: TGCGCCAGCAGCTTGGGGGACGGTACTATAGGCAATCAGCCCCAGCATTTT. Translation: CASSLGDGTIGNQPQHF. Filled out from reference TRBV5-1 and TRBJ1-5, the complete variable domain reads KAGVTQTPRYLIKTRGQQVTLSCSPISGHRSVSWYQQTPGQGLQFLFEYFSETQRNKGNFPGRFSGRQFSNSRSEMNVSTLELGDSALYLCASSLGDGTIGNQPQHFGDGTRLSIL.

This clone has just a few counts. Germline is not matched at one junction end, which may reflect a read error. This chain connects TRBV7-7 to TRBJ1-1; D gene uncertain. Germline lookup yields CDR1 SSHAT and CDR2 FNYEAQ (reference sequence). The CDR3 contains 13 residues. The CDR3 coding sequence is TGTGCTAGCAGCCCTCTTGGAGGAACTGAAGCTTTCTTT. This codes for CASSPLGGTEAFF. Variable domain in full (rest from reference TRBV7-7 and TRBJ1-1): GAGVSQSPRYKVTKRGQDVTLRCDPISSHATLYWYQQALGQGPEFLTYFNYEAQPDKSGLPSDRFSAERPEGSISTLTIQRTEQRDSAMYRCASSPLGGTEAFFGQGTRLTVV.

The chain joins TRBV6-5 to TRBJ2-6, with 7 bases aligning to TRBD1. CDR1 and CDR2 from the germline V gene are MNHEY and SVGAGI. V was pared by 7 bases and J by 2 bases, with 2 bases of the junction left unmatched. CDR3 size: 14 residues. This chain's CDR3 is CASTRGTGANVLTF. The CDR3 DNA follows: TGTGCCAGCACCAGGGGGACTGGGGCCAACGTCCTGACTTTC.

V is TRBV5-6 and J is TRBJ2-5, with TRBD2 as a possible D gene (5 bases). Trimming stripped 2 bases from V and 2 bases from J, with 13 bases between. Germline CDR1 is SGHDT and CDR2 is YYEEEE. CDR3 length: 15 amino acids. Written as DNA, the CDR3 is TGTGCCAGCAGCTTTCGGGGAGTAGCGCAAGAGACCCAGTACTTC. Translated: CASSFRGVAQETQYF.

The chain is built from TRBV19 and TRBJ1-1; no firm D call. The CDR3 covers 17 residues. CDR1 and CDR2 from the germline V gene are LNHDA and SQIVND (reference sequence). The ends were cut back, 2 bases at V and 3 bases at J, with 19 bases in the middle. The CDR3, as DNA: TGTGCCAGTAGTATACTCCGGGTTCGGGTATGGGACACTGAAGCTTTCTTT. This gives the protein CASSILRVRVWDTEAFF. Full variable domain (outside the CDR3, taken from reference TRBV19 and TRBJ1-1): DGGITQSPKYLFRKEGQNVTLSCEQNLNHDAMYWYRQDPGQGLRLIYYSQIVNDFQKGDIAEGYSVSREKKESFPLTVTSAQKNPTAFYLCASSILRVRVWDTEAFFGQGTRLTVV.

Sample share makes this clone medium-sized (0.01 to 0.1%). The V call is TRBV28, the J call TRBJ1-2; 9 positions agree with TRBD1. The CDR3 spans 13 residues. Germline V CDR1 and CDR2: MDHEN, SYDVKM. J gave up 7 bases and V 1 base, and 1 base lay outside the gene matches. DNA for the CDR3: TGTGCCAGCAGTTTATCGGGACAGGGTGGCTACACCTTC. Amino acid sequence: CASSLSGQGGYTF.

The rearrangement joins TRBV7-8 to TRBJ2-3; D not certain. The CDR3 spans 12 residues. CDR1 and CDR2 from the germline V gene are SGHVS and FQNEAQ. Trimming took off 3 bases at V and 7 bases at J, with 8 bases between the two ends. CDR3 DNA: TGTGCCAGCAGCTTTGATAGGAATACGCAGTATTTT. This gives the protein CASSFDRNTQYF.

The genes are TRBV7-2 and TRBJ2-7; D unclear. The V end was cut by 1 base, the J end by 7 bases, with 11 bases between. Germline V lookup: CDR1 SGHTA, CDR2 FQGNSA. The CDR3 extends over 13 amino acids. The CDR3 DNA follows: TGTGCCAGCAGCTTAGGCTTCGTTGGGGAGCAGTACTTC. It encodes CASSLGFVGEQYF.

V and J are TRBV7-6 and TRBJ1-4; a possible D gene is TRBD1 (5 bases). V dropped 4 bases and J dropped 6 bases, with 15 bases sitting between them. In germline, CDR1 is SGHVS, CDR2 FNYEAQ. CDR3 length equals 15 residues. This CDR3 reads CASSSTGSLDEKLFF. DNA for the CDR3: TGTGCCAGCAGCTCAACAGGATCCTTAGATGAAAAACTGTTTTTT.

This CDR3 reads CASSSRPRDGENEKLFF. The CDR3 DNA is TGTGCCAGCAGCTCGCGCCCCAGGGATGGGGAGAATGAAAAACTGTTTTTT. This chain uses TRBV11-3 with TRBJ1-4; D is possibly TRBD1 (5 bases). CDR1 is SGHNT and CDR2 is YENEEA in the germline V gene. This CDR3 spans 17 amino acids. Trimming removed 4 bases from V and 5 bases from J, with 20 bases in between.

The chain recombines TRBV15 with TRBJ2-3; possibly TRBD2 for D (6 bases). The CDR3 contains 16 residues. Trimming cost V 0 bases and J 1 base, with 11 bases left between them. Germline V lookup: CDR1 LNHNV, CDR2 YYDKDF (reference sequence). CDR3 nucleotides: TGTGCCACCAGCAGAGAGGCTAGCGTCGGCACAGATACGCAGTATTTT. This sequence encodes CATSREASVGTDTQYF.